Listed here is a single T cell receptor (beta chain). Its cognate antigen is unknown. V was clipped by 3 bases and J by 5 bases, with 14 bases between them. Germline V gene lookup returns CDR1 MNHEY and CDR2 SVGEGT. This CDR3 is built from 14 residues. Produced via immunoSEQ multiplex PCR; TCRdb's table is partial and in-frame only. This table holds about 170,000 clones, more than 80% found once. This sample was included in a study of T cell responses to AZD1222 COVID-19 vaccine. Study details: Recipients boosted at about 4 weeks or about 12 weeks are pooled. Findings of the study overall: Donors were chiefly white British, with a greater number of females, and clonal diversity was perhaps underestimated. The study identified only six AZD1222 recipients as seropositive at baseline. Reportedly, close to half of spike-specific TCRs are directed against unmutated variant regions.

This clonotype was obtained from an adult in good health. J is TRBJ2-7 and V is TRBV6-2 or TRBV6-3, with D perhaps TRBD2 (5 bases). The starting material was peripheral blood, obtained on day 0 of AZD1222 vaccination. DNA of the CDR3: TGTGCCAGCAGTTATCCGGGATCTAGGGACGAGCAGTACTTC. Encoded protein: CASSYPGSRDEQYF.